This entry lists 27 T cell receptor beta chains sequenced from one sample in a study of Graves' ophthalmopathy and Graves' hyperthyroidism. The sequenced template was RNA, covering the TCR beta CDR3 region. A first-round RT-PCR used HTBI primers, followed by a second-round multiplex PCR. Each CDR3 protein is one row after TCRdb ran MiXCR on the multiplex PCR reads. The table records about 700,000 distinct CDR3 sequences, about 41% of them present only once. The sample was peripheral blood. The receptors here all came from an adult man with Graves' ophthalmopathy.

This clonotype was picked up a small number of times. The CDR3 sequence is CASSYWRGEDSPLHF. CDR3 nucleotide sequence: TGTGCCAGCAGTTACTGGAGGGGGGAGGATTCACCCCTCCACTTT. V usage is TRBV2 and J usage is TRBJ1-6; perhaps TRBD1 as D (6 bases). This CDR3 contains 15 residues. CDR1 is SNHLY and CDR2 is FYNNEI in the germline V gene. V lost 5 bases to trimming and J lost 8 bases, with 16 bases between them.

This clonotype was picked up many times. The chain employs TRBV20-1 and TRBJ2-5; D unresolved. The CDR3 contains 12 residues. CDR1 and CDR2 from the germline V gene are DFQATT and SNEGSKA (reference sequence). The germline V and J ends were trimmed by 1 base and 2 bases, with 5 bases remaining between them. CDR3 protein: CSARGLQETQYF. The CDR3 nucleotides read TGCAGTGCTAGAGGGCTGCAAGAGACCCAGTACTTC.

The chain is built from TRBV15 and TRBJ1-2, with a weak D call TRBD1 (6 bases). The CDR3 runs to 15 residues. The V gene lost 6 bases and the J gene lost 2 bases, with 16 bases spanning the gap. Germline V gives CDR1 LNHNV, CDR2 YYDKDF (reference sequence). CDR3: CATSSQGHFNYGYTF. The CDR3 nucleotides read TGTGCCACCAGTAGCCAGGGACATTTCAACTATGGCTACACCTTC.

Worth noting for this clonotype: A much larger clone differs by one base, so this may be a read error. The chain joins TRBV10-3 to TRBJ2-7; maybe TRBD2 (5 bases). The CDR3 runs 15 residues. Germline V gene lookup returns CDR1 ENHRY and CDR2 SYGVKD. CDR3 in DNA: TGTGCCATCAGAGAGTCGGGCAGCGACTACTACGAGCAGTACTTC. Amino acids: CAIRESGSDYYEQYF.

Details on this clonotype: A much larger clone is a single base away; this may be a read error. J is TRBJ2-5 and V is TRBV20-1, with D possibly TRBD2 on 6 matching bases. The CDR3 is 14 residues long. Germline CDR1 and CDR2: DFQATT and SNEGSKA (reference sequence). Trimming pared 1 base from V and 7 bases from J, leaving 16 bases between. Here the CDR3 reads CSARGSSALRTQYF. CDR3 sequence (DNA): TGCAGTGCTAGAGGGTCTAGCGCGCTTCGGACCCAGTACTTC.

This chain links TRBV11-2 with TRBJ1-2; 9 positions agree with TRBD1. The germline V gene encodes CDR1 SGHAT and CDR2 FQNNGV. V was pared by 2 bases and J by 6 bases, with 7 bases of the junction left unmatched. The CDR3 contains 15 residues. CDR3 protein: CASSLSGQGSDGYTF. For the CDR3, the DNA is TGTGCCAGCAGCTTAAGCGGACAGGGGAGCGATGGCTACACCTTC.

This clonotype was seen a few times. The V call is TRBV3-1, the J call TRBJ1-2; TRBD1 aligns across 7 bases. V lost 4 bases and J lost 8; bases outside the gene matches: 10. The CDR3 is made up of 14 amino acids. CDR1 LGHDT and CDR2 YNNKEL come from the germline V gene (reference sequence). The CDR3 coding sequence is TGTGCCAGCAGCCGGGGACAGCGCGCCGGAGGCTACACCTTC. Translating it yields CASSRGQRAGGYTF.

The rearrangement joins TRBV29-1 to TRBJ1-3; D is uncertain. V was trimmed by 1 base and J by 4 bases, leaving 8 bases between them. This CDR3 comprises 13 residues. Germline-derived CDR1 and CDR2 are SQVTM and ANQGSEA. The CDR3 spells CSVEGLPGNTIYF. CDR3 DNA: TGCAGCGTTGAAGGTCTCCCGGGAAACACCATATATTTT.

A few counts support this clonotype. The CDR3 DNA is TGTGCCAGCAGTTTACGGACCAGCCAAGAGACCCAGTACTTC. Translated, it gives CASSLRTSQETQYF. The J gene is TRBJ2-5, the V gene TRBV27; D remains unclear. CDR3 length: 14 residues. V was trimmed by 2 bases and J by 1 base, leaving 8 bases between them. Looked up from germline, CDR1 is MNHEY and CDR2 is SMNVEV (reference sequence).

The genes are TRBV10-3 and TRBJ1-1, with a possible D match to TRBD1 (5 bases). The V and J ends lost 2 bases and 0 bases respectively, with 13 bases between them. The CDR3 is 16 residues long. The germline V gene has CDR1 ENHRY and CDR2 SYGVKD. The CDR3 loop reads CAISEKQGPMNTEAFF. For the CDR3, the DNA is TGTGCCATCAGTGAGAAGCAGGGCCCGATGAACACTGAAGCTTTCTTT.

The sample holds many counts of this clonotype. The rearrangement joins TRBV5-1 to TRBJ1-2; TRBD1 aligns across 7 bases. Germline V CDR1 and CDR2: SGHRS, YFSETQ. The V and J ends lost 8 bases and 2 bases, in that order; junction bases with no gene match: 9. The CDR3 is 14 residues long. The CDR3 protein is CASWTGGRNYGYTF. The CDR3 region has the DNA TGCGCCAGTTGGACAGGCGGGCGCAACTATGGCTACACCTTC.

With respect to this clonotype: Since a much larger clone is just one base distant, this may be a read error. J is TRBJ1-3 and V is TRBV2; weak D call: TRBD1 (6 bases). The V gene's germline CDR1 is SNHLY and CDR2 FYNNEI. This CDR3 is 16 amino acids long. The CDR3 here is CVSSESGTPGTSSPYF. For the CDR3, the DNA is TGTGTCAGCAGTGAAAGTGGGACCCCCGGGACATCTTCTCCCTATTTT. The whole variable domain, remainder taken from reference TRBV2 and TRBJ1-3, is EPEVTQTPSHQVTQMGQEVILRCVPISNHLYFYWYRQILGQKVEFLVSFYNNEISEKSEIFDDQFSVERPDGSNFTLKIRSTKLEDSAMYFCVSSESGTPGTSSPYFGEGSWLTVV.

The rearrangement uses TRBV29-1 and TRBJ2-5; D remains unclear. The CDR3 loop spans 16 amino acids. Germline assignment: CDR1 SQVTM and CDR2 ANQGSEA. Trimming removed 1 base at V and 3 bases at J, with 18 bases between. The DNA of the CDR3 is TGCAGCGTTGAAGCCGGGTTGGGTATCACTGAAGAGACCCAGTACTTC. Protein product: CSVEAGLGITEETQYF.

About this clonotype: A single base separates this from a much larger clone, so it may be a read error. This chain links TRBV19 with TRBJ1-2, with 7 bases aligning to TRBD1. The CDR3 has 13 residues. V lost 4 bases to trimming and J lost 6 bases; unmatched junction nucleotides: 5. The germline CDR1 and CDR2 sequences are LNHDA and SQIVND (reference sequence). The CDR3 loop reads CASSRGQSHGYTF. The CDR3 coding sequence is TGTGCCAGTAGTAGGGGACAGTCCCATGGCTACACCTTC.

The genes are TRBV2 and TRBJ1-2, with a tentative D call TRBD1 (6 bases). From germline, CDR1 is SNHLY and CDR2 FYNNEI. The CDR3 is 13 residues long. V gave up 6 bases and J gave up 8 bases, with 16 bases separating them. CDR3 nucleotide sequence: TGTGCCAGCAGACGTGGCCCGGGGGGCGGCTACACCTTC. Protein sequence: CASRRGPGGGYTF.

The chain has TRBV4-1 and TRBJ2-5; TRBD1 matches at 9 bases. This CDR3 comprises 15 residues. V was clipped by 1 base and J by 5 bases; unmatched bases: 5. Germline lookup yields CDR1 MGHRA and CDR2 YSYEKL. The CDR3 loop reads CASSQGTGGKETQYF. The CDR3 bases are TGCGCCAGCAGCCAAGGAACAGGGGGCAAGGAGACCCAGTACTTC.

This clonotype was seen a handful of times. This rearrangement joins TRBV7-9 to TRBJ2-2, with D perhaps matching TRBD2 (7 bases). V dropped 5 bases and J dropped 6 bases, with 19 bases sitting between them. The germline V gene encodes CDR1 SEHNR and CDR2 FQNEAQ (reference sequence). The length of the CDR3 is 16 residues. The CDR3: CASSQDGGGVAGELFF. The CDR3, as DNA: TGTGCCAGCAGCCAAGACGGAGGGGGGGTCGCCGGGGAGCTGTTTTTT. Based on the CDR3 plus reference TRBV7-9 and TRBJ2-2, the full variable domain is DTGVSQNPRHKITKRGQNVTFRCDPISEHNRLYWYRQTLGQGPEFLTYFQNEAQLEKSRLLSDRFSAERPKGSFSTLEIQRTEQGDSAMYLCASSQDGGGVAGELFFGEGSRLTVL.

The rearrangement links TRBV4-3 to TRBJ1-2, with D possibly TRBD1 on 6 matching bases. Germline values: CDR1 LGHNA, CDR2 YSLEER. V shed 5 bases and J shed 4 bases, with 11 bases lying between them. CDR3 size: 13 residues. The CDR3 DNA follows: TGCGCCAGCAGCTACGGACAGTCCTATGGCTACACCTTC. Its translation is CASSYGQSYGYTF.

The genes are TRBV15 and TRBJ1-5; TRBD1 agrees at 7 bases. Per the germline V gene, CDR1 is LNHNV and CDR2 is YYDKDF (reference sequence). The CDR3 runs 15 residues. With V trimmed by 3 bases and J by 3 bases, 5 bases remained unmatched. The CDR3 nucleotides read TGTGCCACCAGCAGCCGGGACAGACACAATCAGCCCCAGCATTTT. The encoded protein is CATSSRDRHNQPQHF.

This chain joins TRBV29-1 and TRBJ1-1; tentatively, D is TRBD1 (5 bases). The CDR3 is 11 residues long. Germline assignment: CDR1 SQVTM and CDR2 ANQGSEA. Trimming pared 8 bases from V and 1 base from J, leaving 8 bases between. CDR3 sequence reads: CSFGQNTEAFF. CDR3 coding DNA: TGCAGCTTCGGACAGAACACTGAAGCTTTCTTT. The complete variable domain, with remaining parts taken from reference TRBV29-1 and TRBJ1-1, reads SAVISQKPSRDICQRGTSLTIQCQVDSQVTMMFWYRQQPGQSLTLIATANQGSEATYESGFVIDKFPISRPNLTFSTLTVSNMSPEDSSIYLCSFGQNTEAFFGQGTRLTVV.

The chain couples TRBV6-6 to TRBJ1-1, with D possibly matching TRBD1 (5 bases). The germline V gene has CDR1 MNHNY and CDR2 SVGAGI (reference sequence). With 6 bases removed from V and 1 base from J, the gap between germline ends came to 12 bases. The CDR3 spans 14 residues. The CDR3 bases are TGTGCCAGCAGGGAGAGGGGCGAGAACACTGAAGCTTTCTTT. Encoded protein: CASRERGENTEAFF.

The CDR3 nucleotides are TGTGCCATCAGTGGACAGGGGAGCGAAAAACTGTTTTTT. Its translation is CAISGQGSEKLFF. This chain uses TRBV10-3 with TRBJ1-4, with 8 bases identical to TRBD1. J gave up 8 bases and V 4 bases, and 3 bases lay outside the gene matches. The CDR3 sequence is 13 residues long. CDR1 is ENHRY, CDR2 SYGVKD, per germline.

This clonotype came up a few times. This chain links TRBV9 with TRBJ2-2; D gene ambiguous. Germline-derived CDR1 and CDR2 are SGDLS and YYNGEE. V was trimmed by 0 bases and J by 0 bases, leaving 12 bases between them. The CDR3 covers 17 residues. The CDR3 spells CASSVDRRSSNTGELFF. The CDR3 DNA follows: TGTGCCAGCAGCGTAGATCGAAGGTCCTCGAACACCGGGGAGCTGTTTTTT.

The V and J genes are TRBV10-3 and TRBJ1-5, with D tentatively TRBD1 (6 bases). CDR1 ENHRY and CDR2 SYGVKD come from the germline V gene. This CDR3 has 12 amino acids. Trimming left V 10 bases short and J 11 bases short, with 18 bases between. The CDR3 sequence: CASRGGQETQHF. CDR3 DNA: TGTGCCAGCAGGGGCGGCCAAGAGACCCAGCATTTT.

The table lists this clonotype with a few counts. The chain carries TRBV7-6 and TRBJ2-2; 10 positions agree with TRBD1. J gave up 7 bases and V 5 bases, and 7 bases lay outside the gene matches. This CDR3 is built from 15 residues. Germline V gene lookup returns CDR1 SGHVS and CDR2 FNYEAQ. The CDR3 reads CASSAGTGVVGELFF. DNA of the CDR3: TGTGCCAGCAGCGCCGGGACAGGGGTGGTCGGGGAGCTGTTTTTT.

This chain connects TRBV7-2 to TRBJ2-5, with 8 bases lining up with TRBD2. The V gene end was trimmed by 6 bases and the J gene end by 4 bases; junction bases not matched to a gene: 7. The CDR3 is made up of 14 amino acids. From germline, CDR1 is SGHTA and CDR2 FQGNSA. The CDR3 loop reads CASRLGLEAETQYF. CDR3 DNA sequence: TGTGCCAGCAGGTTGGGACTAGAAGCAGAGACCCAGTACTTC. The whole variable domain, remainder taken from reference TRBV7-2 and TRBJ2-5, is GAGVSQSPSNKVTEKGKDVELRCDPISGHTALYWYRQSLGQGLEFLIYFQGNSAPDKSGLPSDRFSAERTGGSVSTLTIQRTQQEDSAVYLCASRLGLEAETQYFGPGTRLLVL.

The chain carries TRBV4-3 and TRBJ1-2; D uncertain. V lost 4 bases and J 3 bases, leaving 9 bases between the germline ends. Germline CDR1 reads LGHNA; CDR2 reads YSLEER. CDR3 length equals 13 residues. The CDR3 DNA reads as TGCGCCAGCAGCCCCGACGGGGACTATGGCTACACCTTC. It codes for CASSPDGDYGYTF.